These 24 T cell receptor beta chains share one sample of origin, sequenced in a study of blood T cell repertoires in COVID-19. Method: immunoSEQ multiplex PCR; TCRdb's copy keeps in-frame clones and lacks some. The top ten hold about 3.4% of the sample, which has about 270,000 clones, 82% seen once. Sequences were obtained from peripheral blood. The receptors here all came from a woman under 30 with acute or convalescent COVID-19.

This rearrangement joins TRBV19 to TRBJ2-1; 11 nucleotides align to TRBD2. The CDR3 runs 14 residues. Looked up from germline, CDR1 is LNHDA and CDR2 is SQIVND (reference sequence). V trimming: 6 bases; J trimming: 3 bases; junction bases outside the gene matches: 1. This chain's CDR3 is CASSLAGGYNEQFF. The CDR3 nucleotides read TGTGCCAGTAGCCTAGCGGGAGGCTACAATGAGCAGTTCTTC.

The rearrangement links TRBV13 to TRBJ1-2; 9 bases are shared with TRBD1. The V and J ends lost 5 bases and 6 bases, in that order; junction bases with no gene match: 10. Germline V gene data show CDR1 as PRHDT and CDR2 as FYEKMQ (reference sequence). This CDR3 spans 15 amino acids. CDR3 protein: CASSADPGQGHGYTF. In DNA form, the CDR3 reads TGTGCCAGCAGCGCAGACCCGGGACAGGGACATGGCTACACCTTC.

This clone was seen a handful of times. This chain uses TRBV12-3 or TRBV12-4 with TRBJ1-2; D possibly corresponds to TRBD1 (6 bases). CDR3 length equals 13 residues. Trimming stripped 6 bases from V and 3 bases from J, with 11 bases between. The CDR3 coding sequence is TGTGCCAGCAGCCTACAGGGATACTATGGCTACACCTTC. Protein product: CASSLQGYYGYTF.

In DNA, the CDR3 is TGTGCCAGCAGTTACGGGGACAGGGATAGCAATCAGCCCCAGCATTTT. Protein sequence: CASSYGDRDSNQPQHF. The rearrangement links TRBV6-5 to TRBJ1-5; 9 bases are a match to TRBD1. The junction had 2 bases not matched to a gene; V was cut back by 2 bases and J by 0 bases. Germline values: CDR1 MNHEY, CDR2 SVGAGI. The CDR3 runs to 16 residues.

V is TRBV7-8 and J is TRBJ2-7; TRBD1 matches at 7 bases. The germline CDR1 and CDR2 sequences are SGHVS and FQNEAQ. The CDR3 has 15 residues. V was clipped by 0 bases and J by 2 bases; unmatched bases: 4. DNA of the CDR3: TGTGCCAGCAGCTTAGCGACAGGGTCTACCTACGAGCAGTACTTC. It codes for CASSLATGSTYEQYF.

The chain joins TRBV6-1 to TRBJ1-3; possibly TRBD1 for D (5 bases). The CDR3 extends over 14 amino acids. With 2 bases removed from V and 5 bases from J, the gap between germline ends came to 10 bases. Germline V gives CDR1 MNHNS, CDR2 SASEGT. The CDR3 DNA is TGTGCCAGCAGTGAAAAAGGGGCCCGAAACACCATATATTTT. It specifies CASSEKGARNTIYF.

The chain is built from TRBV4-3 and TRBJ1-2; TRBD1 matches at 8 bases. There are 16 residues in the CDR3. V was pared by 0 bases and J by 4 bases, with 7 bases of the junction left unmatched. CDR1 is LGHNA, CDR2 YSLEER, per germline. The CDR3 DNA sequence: TGCGCCAGCAGCCAAGATTGGGACAGGACTTTCTATGGCTACACCTTC. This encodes CASSQDWDRTFYGYTF.

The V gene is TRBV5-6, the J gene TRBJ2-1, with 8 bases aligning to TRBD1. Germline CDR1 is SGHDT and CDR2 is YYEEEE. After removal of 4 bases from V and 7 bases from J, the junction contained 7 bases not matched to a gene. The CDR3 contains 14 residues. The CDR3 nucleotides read TGTGCCAGCAGCGGATCGGACAGGGCGAATGAGCAGTTCTTC. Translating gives CASSGSDRANEQFF.

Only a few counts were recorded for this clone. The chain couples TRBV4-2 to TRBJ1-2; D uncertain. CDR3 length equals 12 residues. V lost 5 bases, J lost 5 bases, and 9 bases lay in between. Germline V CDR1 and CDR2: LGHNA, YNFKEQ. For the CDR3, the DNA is TGTGCCAGCAGCAGACACAGATATGGCTACACCTTC. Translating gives CASSRHRYGYTF.

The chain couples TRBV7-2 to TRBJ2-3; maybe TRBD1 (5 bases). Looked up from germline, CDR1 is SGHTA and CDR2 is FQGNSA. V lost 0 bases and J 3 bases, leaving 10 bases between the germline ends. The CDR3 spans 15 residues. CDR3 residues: CASSLAGRVTDTQYF. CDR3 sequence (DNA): TGTGCCAGCAGCTTAGCGGGCAGGGTAACAGATACGCAGTATTTT.

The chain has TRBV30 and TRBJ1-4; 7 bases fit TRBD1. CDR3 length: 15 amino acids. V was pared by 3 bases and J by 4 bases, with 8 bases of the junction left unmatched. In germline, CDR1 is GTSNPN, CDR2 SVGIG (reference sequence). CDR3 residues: CAWRLRDRSNEKLFF. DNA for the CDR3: TGTGCCTGGAGGCTCCGGGACAGAAGTAATGAAAAACTGTTTTTT.

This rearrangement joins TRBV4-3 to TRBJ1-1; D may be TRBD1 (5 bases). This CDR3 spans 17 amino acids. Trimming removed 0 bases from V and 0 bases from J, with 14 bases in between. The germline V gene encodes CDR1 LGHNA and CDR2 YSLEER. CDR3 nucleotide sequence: TGCGCCAGCAGCCAAGATTACGGGCGGGGGTTGAACACTGAAGCTTTCTTT. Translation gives CASSQDYGRGLNTEAFF.

Here the CDR3 reads CASSLSSGDYNEQFF. CDR3 nucleotides: TGTGCCAGCAGTTTAAGTAGCGGGGACTACAATGAGCAGTTCTTC. J is TRBJ2-1 and V is TRBV27; 8 bases are shared with TRBD2. V was pared by 2 bases and J by 3 bases, with 3 bases of the junction left unmatched. Germline loops: CDR1 MNHEY, CDR2 SMNVEV (reference sequence). This CDR3 has 15 residues.

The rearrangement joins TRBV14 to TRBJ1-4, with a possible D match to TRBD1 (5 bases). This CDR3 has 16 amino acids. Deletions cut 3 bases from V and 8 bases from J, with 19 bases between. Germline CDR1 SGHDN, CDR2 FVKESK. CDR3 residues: CASSQIGSGHGEKLFF. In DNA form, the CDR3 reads TGTGCCAGCAGCCAGATCGGGTCAGGGCACGGAGAAAAACTGTTTTTT.

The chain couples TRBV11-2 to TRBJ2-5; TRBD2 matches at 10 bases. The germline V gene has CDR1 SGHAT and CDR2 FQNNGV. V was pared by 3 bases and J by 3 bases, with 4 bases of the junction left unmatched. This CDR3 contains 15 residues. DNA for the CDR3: TGTGCCAGCAGCTTGGGTACTAGCGGGAAAGAGACCCAGTACTTC. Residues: CASSLGTSGKETQYF.

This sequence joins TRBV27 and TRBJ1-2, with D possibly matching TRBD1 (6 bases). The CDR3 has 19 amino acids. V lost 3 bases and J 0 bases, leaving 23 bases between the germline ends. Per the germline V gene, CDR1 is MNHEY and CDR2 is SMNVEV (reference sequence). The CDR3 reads CASSLMSTGGFAANYGYTF. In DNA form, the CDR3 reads TGTGCCAGCAGTTTGATGTCGACAGGCGGTTTTGCGGCTAACTATGGCTACACCTTC.

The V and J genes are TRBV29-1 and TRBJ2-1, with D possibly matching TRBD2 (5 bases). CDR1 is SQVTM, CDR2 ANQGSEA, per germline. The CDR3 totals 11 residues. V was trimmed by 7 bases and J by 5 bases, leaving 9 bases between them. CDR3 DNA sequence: TGCAGCGCAAGCGGAGACAATGAGCAGTTCTTC. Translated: CSASGDNEQFF.

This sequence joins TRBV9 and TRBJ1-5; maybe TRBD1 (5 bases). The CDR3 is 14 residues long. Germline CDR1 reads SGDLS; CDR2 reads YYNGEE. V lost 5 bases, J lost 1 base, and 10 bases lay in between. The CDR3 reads CASSIGASNQPQHF. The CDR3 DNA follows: TGTGCCAGCAGTATTGGGGCCAGCAATCAGCCCCAGCATTTT. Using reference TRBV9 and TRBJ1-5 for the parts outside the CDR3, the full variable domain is DSGVTQTPKHLITATGQRVTLRCSPRSGDLSVYWYQQSLDQGLQFLIQYYNGEERAKGNILERFSAQQFPDLHSELNLSSLELGDSALYFCASSIGASNQPQHFGDGTRLSIL.

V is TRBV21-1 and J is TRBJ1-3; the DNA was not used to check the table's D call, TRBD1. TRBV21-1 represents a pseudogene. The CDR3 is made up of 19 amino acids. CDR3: CASSKAIGDIYLFGNTIYF. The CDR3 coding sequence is TGTGCCAGCAGCAAAGCGATCGGGGACATTTATCTCTTCGGAAACACCATATATTTT.

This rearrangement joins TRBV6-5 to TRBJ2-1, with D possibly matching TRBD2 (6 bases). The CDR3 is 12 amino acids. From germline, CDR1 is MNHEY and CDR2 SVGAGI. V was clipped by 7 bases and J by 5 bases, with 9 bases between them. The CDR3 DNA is TGTGCCAGCACGGGGACTCACAATGAGCAGTTCTTC. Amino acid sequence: CASTGTHNEQFF.

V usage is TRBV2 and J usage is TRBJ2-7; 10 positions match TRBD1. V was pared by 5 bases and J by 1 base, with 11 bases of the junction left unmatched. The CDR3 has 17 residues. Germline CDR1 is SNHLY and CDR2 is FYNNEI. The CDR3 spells CASSWDRGWQTSYEQYF. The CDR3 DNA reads TGTGCCAGCAGTTGGGACAGGGGATGGCAAACATCCTACGAGCAGTACTTC.

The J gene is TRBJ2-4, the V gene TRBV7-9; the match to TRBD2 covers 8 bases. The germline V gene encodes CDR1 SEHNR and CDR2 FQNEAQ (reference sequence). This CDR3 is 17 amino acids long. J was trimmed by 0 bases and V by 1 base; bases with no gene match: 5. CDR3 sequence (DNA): TGTGCCAGCAGCTTAGGGGCGAGCGGGAGAGCCAAAAACATTCAGTACTTC. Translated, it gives CASSLGASGRAKNIQYF.

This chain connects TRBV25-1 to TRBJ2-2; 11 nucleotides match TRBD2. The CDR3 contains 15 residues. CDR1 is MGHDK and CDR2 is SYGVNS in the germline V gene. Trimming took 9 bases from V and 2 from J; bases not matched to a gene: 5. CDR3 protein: CASRLAGPNTGELFF. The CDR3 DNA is TGTGCCAGTAGACTAGCGGGGCCTAACACCGGGGAGCTGTTTTTT. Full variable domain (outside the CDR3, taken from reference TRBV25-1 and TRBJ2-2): EADIYQTPRYLVIGTGKKITLECSQTMGHDKMYWYQQDPGMELHLIHYSYGVNSTEKGDLSSESTVSRIRTEHFPLTLESARPSHTSQYLCASRLAGPNTGELFFGEGSRLTVL.

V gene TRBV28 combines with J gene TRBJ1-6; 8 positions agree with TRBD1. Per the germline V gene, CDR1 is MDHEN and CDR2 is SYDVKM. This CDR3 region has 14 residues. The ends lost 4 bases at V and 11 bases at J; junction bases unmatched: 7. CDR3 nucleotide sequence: TGTGCCAGCAGTTCAGGACAGGGTATGGCACCCCTCCACTTT. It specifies CASSSGQGMAPLHF.